These 14 T cell receptor beta chains share one sample of origin, sequenced in a study of siplizumab effects on memory and regulatory T cells (dated by TCRdb to about 2019). Library preparation used the immunoSEQ multiplex PCR assay. Sourced from immuneACCESS, this table was stored by TCRdb with only in-frame sequences that have V and J called. A share of the clones is absent; for the studies checked, an unresolved V gene accounts for under half, and the remainder has no known explanation. The sample table contains 90,000 to 120,000 clones; only one count was recorded for about 91% of them. The top ten constitute roughly 2.7% of the sample. The source material was CD4+ T cells sorted from blood. The receptors derive from a human donor in good health. Some clones in this sample may be carry-over from other donors' samples.

This chain links TRBV28 with TRBJ2-2, with D unresolved. CDR3 length equals 15 residues. Per the germline V gene, CDR1 is MDHEN and CDR2 is SYDVKM. Trimming pared 1 base from V and 7 bases from J, leaving 13 bases between. The CDR3 region is CASSLSHSLVGELFF. The CDR3 DNA reads TGTGCCAGCAGTTTATCCCACTCGCTAGTCGGGGAGCTGTTTTTT.

The chain has TRBV7-2 and TRBJ2-1; TRBD2 aligns across 10 bases. The trim removed 1 base at V and 4 bases at J, leaving 13 bases unmatched. CDR1 and CDR2 (germline): SGHTA, FQGNSA. This CDR3 has 19 amino acids. This CDR3 is CASSLVFGGTSDPYNEQFF. The CDR3 nucleotides are TGTGCCAGCAGCTTAGTCTTTGGCGGGACTAGCGACCCATACAATGAGCAGTTCTTC.

The gene calls are TRBV18 and TRBJ1-5; 12 nucleotides match TRBD1. V was pared by 6 bases and J by 7 bases, with 7 bases of the junction left unmatched. The CDR3 is 15 amino acids. Germline assignment: CDR1 KGHSH and CDR2 LQKENI. CDR3 in amino acids: CASSPGQGAGQPQHF. DNA of the CDR3: TGTGCCAGCTCTCCGGGACAGGGGGCTGGGCAGCCCCAGCATTTT.

This chain uses TRBV9 with TRBJ2-2, with D possibly matching TRBD2 (6 bases). The CDR3 spans 16 residues. Trimming took 0 bases from V and 1 from J, leaving 10 bases between them. CDR1 and CDR2 (germline): SGDLS, YYNGEE. The CDR3 loop reads CASSVAPSVNTGELFF. The CDR3 DNA reads as TGTGCCAGCAGCGTAGCTCCTAGCGTGAACACCGGGGAGCTGTTTTTT.

On this clone: At one end, the junction sequence differs from germline, possibly due to a read error. The V call is TRBV7-7, the J call TRBJ2-2; a weak D match, TRBD2 (5 bases). Germline-derived CDR1 and CDR2 are SSHAT and FNYEAQ (reference sequence). The CDR3 spans 15 residues. The CDR3 bases are TGTGCTAGCAGCCCGGGGATGGGTAACACCGGGGAGCTGTTTTTT. Translation: CASSPGMGNTGELFF.

The chain recombines TRBV7-6 with TRBJ2-5; 7 bases fit TRBD1. Trimming cost V 3 bases and J 5 bases; bases outside gene matches: 9. CDR1 is SGHVS, CDR2 FNYEAQ, per germline. This CDR3 region has 15 residues. CDR3 in amino acids: CASSFRQGVRETQYF. In nucleotides, the CDR3 is TGTGCCAGCAGCTTCAGACAGGGAGTGAGGGAGACCCAGTACTTC.

V gene TRBV5-1 combines with J gene TRBJ2-1, with D perhaps matching TRBD1 or TRBD2 (5 bases each). V lost 3 bases and J lost 9, with 19 bases in between. Germline CDR1 reads SGHRS; CDR2 reads YFSETQ. The CDR3 loop spans 15 amino acids. The DNA for the CDR3 is TGCGCCAGCAGCTCGAGGGGACCTGAGGGGACTGAGCAGTTCTTC. It encodes CASSSRGPEGTEQFF.

To note about this clone: It is unclear where the CDR3 begins or ends on the DNA, so no DNA is shown, and the CDR3 is as TCRdb lists it. The chain employs TRBV18 and TRBJ1-2; TRBD1, the table's D call, lacks a check against the DNA. Termini included, the CDR3 measures 15 amino acids. Germline CDR1 and CDR2: KGHSH and LQKENI. CDR3 in amino acids: CASSSGRDSSYGYTF.

The chain recombines TRBV29-1 with TRBJ2-7; 8 bases agree with TRBD2. CDR1 SQVTM and CDR2 ANQGSEA come from the germline V gene. The V and J ends lost 2 bases and 3 bases, in that order; junction bases with no gene match: 9. This CDR3 comprises 15 residues. CDR3: CSVELSGSRNYEQYF. As DNA, the CDR3 is TGCAGCGTTGAACTAAGCGGGAGCAGGAACTACGAGCAGTACTTC.

This clone was recorded only once. This chain joins TRBV7-9 and TRBJ2-1, with D hard to call. The CDR3 runs to 12 residues. Looked up from germline, CDR1 is SEHNR and CDR2 is FQNEAQ (reference sequence). The ends were cut back, 5 bases at V and 10 bases at J, with 12 bases in the middle. The CDR3, as DNA: TGTGCCAGCAGCCCCGACTCCCTGGAGCAGTTCTTC. Translation: CASSPDSLEQFF.

This clone was recorded only once. The chain carries TRBV19 and TRBJ1-5; the D gene is possibly TRBD1 (5 bases). The CDR3 runs 15 residues. V shed 5 bases and J shed 1 base, with 12 bases lying between them. Germline CDR1 is LNHDA and CDR2 is SQIVND (reference sequence). Here the CDR3 reads CASSWPGGSNQPQHF. The CDR3 nucleotides are TGTGCCAGTAGTTGGCCGGGGGGGAGCAATCAGCCCCAGCATTTT. Complete variable domain (other parts from reference TRBV19 and TRBJ1-5): DGGITQSPKYLFRKEGQNVTLSCEQNLNHDAMYWYRQDPGQGLRLIYYSQIVNDFQKGDIAEGYSVSREKKESFPLTVTSAQKNPTAFYLCASSWPGGSNQPQHFGDGTRLSIL.

This chain links TRBV5-1 with TRBJ2-3, with D unresolved. The germline gives CDR1 SGHRS, CDR2 YFSETQ. The V end was cut by 2 bases, the J end by 0 bases, with 10 bases between. This CDR3 contains 15 residues. CDR3 coding DNA: TGCGCCAGCAGCTTCGCGTTGGCTAGCACAGATACGCAGTATTTT. The encoded protein is CASSFALASTDTQYF.

The chain combines TRBV7-2 with TRBJ2-7; TRBD1 agrees at 9 bases. The V and J ends lost 2 bases and 3 bases, in that order; junction bases with no gene match: 5. Germline CDR1 is SGHTA and CDR2 is FQGNSA. The length of the CDR3 is 15 residues. CDR3 region: CASSLTGQGFYEQYF. DNA for the CDR3: TGTGCCAGCAGCTTAACTGGACAGGGGTTCTACGAGCAGTACTTC.

The genes are TRBV14 and TRBJ2-7, with D perhaps matching TRBD2 (6 bases). V dropped 4 bases and J dropped 3 bases, with 13 bases sitting between them. The CDR3 runs to 14 residues. Germline lookup yields CDR1 SGHDN and CDR2 FVKESK. The CDR3 region is CASSPGLKNYEQYF. The CDR3 DNA sequence: TGTGCCAGCAGCCCAGGACTAAAAAACTACGAGCAGTACTTC. The variable domain in full, completed from reference TRBV14 and TRBJ2-7, reads EAGVTQFPSHSVIEKGQTVTLRCDPISGHDNLYWYRRVMGKEIKFLLHFVKESKQDESGMPNNRFLAERTGGTYSTLKVQPAELEDSGVYFCASSPGLKNYEQYFGPGTRLTVT.